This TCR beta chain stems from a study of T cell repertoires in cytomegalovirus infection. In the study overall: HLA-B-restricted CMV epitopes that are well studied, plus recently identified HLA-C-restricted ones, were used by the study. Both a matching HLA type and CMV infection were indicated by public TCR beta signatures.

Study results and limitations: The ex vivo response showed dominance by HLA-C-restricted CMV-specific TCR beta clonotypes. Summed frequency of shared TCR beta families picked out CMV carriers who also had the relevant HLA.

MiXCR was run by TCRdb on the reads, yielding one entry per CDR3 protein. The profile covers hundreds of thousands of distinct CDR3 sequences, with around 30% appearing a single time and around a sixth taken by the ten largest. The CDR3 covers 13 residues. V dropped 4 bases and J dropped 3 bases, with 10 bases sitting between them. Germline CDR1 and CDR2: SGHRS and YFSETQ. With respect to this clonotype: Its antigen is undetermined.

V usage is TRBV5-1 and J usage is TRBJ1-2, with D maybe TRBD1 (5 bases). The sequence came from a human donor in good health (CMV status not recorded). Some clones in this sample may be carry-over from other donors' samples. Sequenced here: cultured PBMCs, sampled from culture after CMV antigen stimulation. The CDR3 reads CASSTTAYYGYTF. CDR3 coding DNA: TGCGCCAGCAGCACGACAGCGTACTATGGCTACACCTTC.